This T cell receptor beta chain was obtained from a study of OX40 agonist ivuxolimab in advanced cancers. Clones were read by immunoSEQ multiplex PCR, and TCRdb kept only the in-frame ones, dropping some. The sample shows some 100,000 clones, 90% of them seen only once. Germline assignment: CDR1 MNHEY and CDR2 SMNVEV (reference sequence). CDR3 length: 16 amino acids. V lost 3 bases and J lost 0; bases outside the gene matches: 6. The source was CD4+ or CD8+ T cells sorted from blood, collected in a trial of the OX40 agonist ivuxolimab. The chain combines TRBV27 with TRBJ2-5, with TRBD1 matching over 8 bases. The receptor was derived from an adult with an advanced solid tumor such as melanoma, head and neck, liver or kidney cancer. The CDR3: CASSFPGDRYQETQYF. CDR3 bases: TGTGCCAGCAGTTTCCCCGGGGACAGGTACCAAGAGACCCAGTACTTC.